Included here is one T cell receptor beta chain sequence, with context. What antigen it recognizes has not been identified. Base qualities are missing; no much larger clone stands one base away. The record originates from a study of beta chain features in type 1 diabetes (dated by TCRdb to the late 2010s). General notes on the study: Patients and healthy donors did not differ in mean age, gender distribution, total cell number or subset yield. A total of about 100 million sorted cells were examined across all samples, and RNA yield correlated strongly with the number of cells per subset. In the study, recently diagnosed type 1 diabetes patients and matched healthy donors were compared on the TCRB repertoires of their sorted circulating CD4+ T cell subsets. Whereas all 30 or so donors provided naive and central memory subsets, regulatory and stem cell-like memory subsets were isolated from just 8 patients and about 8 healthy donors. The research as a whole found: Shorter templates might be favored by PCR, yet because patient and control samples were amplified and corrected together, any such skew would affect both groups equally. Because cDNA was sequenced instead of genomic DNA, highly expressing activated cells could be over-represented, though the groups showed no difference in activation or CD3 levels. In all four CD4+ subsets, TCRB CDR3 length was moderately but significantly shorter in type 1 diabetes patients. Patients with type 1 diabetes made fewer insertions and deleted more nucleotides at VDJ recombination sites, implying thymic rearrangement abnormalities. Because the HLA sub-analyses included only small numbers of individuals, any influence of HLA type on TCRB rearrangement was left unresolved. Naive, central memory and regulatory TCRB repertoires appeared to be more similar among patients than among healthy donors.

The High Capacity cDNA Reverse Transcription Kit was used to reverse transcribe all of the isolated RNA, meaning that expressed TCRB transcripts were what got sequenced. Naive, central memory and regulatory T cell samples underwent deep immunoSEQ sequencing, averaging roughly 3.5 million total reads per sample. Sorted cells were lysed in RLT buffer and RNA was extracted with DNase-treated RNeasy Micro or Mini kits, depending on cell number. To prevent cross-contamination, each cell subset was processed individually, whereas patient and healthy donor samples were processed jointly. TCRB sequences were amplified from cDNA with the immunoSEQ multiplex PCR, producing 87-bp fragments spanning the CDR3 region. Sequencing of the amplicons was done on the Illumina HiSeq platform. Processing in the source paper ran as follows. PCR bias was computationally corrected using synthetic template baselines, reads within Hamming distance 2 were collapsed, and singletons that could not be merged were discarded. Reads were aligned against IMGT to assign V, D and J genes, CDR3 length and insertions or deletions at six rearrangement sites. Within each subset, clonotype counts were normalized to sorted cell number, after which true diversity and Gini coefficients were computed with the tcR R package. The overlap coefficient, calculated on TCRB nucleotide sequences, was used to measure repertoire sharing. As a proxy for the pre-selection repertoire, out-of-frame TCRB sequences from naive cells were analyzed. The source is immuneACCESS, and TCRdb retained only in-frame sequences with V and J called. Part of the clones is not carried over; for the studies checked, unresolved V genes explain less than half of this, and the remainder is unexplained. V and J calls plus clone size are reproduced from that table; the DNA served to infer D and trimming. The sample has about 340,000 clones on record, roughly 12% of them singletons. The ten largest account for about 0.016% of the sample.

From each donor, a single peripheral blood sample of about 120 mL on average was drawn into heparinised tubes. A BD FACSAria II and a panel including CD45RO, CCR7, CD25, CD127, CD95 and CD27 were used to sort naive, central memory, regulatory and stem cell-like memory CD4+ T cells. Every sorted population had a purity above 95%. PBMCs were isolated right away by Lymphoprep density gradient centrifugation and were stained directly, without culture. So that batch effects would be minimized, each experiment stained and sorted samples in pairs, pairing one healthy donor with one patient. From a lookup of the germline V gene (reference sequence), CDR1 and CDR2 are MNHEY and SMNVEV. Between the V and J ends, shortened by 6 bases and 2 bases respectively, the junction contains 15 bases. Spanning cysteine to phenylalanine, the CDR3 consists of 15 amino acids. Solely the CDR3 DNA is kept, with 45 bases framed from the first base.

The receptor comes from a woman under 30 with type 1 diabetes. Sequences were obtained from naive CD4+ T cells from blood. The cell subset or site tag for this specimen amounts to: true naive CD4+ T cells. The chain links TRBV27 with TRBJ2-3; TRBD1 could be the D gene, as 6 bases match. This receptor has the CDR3 CASSWGTLSTDTQYF. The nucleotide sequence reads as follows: TGTGCCAGCAGCTGGGGGACACTGTCCACAGATACGCAGTATTTT.